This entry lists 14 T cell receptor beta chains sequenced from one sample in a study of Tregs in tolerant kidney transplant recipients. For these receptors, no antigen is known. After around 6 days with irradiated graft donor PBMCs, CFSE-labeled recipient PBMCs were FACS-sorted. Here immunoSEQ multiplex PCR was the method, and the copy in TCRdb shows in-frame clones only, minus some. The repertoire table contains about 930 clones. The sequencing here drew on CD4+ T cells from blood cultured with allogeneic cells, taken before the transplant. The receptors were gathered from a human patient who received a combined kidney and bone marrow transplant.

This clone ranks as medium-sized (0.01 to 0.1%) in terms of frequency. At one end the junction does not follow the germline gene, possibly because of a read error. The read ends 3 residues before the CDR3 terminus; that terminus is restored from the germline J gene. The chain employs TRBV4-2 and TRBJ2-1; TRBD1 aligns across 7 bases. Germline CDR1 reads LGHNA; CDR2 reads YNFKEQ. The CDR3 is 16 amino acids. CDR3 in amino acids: CASSLARTGYYNEQFF. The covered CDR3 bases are TGCGCCAGCAGCCTAGCCAGGACAGGCTACTACAATGAG.

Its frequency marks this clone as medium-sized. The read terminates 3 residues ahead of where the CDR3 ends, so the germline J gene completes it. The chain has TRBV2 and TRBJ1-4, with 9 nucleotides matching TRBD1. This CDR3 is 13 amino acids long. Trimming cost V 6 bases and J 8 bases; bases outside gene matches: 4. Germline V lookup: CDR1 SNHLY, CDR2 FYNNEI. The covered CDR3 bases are TGTGCCAGCAGACAGACAGGGGGAGAAAAA. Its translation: CASRQTGGEK. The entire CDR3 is CASRQTGGEKLFF.

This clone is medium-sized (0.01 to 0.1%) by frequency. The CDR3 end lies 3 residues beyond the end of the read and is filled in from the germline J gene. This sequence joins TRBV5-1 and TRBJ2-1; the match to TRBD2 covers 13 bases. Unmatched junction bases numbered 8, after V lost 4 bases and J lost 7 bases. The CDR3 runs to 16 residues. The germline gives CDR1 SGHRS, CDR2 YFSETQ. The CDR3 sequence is CASSRTSGGIENEQFF. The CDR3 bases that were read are TGCGCCAGCAGCAGGACTAGCGGGGGTATCGAGAATGAG.

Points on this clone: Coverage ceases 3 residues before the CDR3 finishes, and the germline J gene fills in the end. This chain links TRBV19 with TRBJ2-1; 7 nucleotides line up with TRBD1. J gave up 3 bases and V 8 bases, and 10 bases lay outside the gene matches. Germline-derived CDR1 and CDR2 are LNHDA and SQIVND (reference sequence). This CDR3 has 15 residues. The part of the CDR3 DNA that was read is TGTGCCAGTGGGGGTCACACAGGGGACTACAATGAG. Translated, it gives CASGGHTGDYNE. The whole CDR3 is CASGGHTGDYNEQFF.

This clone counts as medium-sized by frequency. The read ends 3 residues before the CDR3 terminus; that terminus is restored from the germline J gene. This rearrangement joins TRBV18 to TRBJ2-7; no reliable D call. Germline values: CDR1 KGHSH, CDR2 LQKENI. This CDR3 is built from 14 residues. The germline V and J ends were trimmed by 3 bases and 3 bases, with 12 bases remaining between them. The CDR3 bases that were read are TGTGCCAGCTCACCGTCGGTCCCTTACTACGAG. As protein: CASSPSVPYYE. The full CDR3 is CASSPSVPYYEQYF.

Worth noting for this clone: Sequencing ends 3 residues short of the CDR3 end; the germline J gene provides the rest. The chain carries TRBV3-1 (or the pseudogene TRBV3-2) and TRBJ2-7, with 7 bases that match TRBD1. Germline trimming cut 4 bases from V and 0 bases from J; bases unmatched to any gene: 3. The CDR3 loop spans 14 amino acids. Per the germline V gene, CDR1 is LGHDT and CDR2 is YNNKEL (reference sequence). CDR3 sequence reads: CASSRWDSSYEQYF. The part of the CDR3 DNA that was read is TGTGCCAGCAGCCGTTGGGACAGCTCCTACGAG.

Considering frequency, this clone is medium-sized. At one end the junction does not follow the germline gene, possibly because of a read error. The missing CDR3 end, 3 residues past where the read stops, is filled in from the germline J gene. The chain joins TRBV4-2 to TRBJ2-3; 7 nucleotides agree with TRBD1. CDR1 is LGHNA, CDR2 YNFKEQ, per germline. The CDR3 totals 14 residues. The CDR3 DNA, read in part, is TGCGCCAGCAGCCAAAGGGGGCAGGGAGATACG. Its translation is CASSQRGQGDT. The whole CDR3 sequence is CASSQRGQGDTQYF.

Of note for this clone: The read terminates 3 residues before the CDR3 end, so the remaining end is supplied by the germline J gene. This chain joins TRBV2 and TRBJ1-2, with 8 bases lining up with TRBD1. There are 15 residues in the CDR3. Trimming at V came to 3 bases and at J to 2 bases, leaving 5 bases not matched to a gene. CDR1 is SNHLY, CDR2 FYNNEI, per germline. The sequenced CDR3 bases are TGTGCCAGCAGTGAGCCCGGGACAGGCAACTATGGC. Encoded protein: CASSEPGTGNYG. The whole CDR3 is CASSEPGTGNYGYTF.

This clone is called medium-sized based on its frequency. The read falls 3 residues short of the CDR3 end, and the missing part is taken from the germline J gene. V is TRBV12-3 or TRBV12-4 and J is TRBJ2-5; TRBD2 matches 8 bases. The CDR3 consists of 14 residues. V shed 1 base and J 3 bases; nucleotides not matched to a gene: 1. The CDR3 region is CASSLELAEETQYF. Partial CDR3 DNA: TGTGCCAGCAGTTTAGAACTAGCGGAAGAGACC.

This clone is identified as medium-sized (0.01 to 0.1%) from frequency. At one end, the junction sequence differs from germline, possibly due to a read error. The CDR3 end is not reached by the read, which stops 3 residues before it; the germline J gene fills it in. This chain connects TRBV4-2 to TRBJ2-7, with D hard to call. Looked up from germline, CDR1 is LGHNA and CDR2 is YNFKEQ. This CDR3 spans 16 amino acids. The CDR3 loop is CASSQYRWRPALEQYF. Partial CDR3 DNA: TGCGCCAGCAGCCAATATCGGTGGCGGCCGGCACTCGAG.

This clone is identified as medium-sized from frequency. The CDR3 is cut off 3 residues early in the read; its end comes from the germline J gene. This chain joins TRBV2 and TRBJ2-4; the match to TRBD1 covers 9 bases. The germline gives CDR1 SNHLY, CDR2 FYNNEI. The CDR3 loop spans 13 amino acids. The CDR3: CASRRDRAAFQYF. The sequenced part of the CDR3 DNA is TGTGCCAGCAGAAGGGACAGGGCGGCATTT. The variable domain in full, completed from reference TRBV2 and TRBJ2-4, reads EPEVTQTPSHQVTQMGQEVILRCVPISNHLYFYWYRQILGQKVEFLVSFYNNEISEKSEIFDDQFSVERPDGSNFTLKIRSTKLEDSAMYFCASRRDRAAFQYFGAGTRLSVL.

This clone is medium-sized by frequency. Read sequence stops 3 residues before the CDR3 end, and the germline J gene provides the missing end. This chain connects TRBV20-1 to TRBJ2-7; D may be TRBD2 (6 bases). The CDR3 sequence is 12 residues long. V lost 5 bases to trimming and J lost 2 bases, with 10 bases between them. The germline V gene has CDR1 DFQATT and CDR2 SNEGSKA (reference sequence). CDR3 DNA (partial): TGCAGTGCTGGGGGGAGCGCCTACGAG. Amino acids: CSAGGSAYE. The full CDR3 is CSAGGSAYEQYF.

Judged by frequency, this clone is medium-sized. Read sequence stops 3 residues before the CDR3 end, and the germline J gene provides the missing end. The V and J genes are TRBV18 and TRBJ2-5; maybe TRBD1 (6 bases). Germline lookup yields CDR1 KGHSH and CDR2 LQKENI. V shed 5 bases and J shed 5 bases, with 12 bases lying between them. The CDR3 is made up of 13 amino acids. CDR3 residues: CASSTGQIETQYF. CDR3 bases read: TGTGCCAGCTCAACAGGACAGATTGAGACC.

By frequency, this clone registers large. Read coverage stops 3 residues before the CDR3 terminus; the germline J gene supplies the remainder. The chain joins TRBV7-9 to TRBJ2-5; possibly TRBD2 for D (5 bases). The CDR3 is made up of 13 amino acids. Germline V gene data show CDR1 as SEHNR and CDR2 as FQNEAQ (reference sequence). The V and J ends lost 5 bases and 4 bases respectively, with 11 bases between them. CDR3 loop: CASSIPGVETQYF. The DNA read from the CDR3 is TGTGCCAGCAGCATTCCCGGGGTAGAGACC.